This T cell receptor beta chain was found in a study of blood T cell repertoires in COVID-19. Some clones are missing from TCRdb's copy, which holds only in-frame ones; the method was immunoSEQ multiplex PCR. The sample shows approximately 300,000 clones, more than 80% of them seen only once. Trimming stripped 1 base from V and 4 bases from J, with 10 bases between. Per the germline V gene, CDR1 is LGHNA and CDR2 is YSLEER. The CDR3 has 15 amino acids. Seattle patients were enrolled during active infection and followed longitudinally. The sample comprised peripheral blood. V is TRBV4-3 and J is TRBJ1-4; no firm D call. This sequence was found in a woman aged 25-40 years with COVID-19, enrolled during active disease. The chain's CDR3 is CASSQVHGINEKLFF. In nucleotides, the CDR3 is TGCGCCAGCAGCCAAGTTCACGGGATTAATGAAAAACTGTTTTTT.